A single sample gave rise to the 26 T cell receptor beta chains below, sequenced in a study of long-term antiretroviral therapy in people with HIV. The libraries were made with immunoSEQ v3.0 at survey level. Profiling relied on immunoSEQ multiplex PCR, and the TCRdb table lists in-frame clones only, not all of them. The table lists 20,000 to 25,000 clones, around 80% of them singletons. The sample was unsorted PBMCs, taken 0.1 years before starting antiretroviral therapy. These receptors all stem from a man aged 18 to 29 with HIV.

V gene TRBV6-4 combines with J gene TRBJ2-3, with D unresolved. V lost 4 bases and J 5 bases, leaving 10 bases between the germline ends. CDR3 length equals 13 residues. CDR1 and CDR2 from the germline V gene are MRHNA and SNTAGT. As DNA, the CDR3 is TGTGCCAGCAGTGGGCTGGTTGGAGATACGCAGTATTTT. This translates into CASSGLVGDTQYF.

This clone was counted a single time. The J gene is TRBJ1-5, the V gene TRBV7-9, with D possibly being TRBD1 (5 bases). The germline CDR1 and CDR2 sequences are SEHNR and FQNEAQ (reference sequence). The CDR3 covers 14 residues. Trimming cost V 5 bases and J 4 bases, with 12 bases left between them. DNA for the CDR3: TGTGCCAGCAGCCAGCAGGGTGTAAATCAGCCCCAGCATTTT. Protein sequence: CASSQQGVNQPQHF.

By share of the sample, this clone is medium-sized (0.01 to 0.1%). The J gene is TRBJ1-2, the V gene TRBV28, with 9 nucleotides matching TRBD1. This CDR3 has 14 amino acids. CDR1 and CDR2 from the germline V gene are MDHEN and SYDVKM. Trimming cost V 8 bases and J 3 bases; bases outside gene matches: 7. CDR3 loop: CASQQGAVHYGYTF. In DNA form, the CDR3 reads TGTGCCAGCCAACAGGGGGCCGTACACTATGGCTACACCTTC.

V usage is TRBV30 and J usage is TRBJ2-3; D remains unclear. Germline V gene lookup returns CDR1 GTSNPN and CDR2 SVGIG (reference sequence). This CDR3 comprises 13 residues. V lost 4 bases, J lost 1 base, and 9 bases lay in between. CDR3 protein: CAWNLQGTDTQYF. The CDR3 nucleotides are TGTGCCTGGAATCTGCAGGGCACAGATACGCAGTATTTT.

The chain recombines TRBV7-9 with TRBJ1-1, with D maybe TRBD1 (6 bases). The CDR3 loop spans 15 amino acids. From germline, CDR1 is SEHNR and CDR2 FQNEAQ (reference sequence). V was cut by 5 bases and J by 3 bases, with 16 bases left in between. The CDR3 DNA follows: TGTGCCAGCAGCGCCACAATGGGGGCGTACACTGAAGCTTTCTTT. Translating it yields CASSATMGAYTEAFF.

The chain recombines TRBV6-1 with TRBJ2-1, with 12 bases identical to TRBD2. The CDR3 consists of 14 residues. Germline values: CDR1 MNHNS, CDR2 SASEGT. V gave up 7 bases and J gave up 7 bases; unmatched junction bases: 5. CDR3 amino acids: CASIYGTSGNEQFF. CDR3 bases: TGTGCCAGCATATACGGGACTAGCGGGAATGAGCAGTTCTTC.

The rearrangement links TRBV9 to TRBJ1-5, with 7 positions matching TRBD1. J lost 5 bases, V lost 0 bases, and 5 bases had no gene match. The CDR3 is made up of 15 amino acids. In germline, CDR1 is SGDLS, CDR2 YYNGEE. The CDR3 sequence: CASSVGQGGHQPQHF. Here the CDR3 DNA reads TGTGCCAGCAGCGTAGGGCAGGGGGGACATCAGCCCCAGCATTTT.

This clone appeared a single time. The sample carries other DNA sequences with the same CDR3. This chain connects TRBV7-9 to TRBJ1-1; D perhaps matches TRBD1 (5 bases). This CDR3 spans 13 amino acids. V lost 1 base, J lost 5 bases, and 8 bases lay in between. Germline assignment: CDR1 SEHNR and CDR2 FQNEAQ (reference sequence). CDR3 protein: CASSLDGGTEAFF. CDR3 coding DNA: TGTGCCAGCAGCTTAGACGGGGGAACTGAAGCTTTCTTT.

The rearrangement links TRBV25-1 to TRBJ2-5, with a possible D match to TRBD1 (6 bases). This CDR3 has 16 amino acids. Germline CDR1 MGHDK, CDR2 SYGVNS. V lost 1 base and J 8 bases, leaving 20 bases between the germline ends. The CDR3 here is CASSEWEGTTPGTQYF. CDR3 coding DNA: TGTGCCAGCAGTGAATGGGAAGGGACAACCCCCGGCACCCAGTACTTC. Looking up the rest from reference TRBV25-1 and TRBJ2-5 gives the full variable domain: EADIYQTPRYLVIGTGKKITLECSQTMGHDKMYWYQQDPGMELHLIHYSYGVNSTEKGDLSSESTVSRIRTEHFPLTLESARPSHTSQYLCASSEWEGTTPGTQYFGPGTRLLVL.

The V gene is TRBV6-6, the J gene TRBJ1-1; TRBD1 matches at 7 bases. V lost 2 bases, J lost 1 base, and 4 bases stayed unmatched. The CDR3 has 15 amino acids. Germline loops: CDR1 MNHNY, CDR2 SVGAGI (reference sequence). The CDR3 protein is CASSYAAGGNTEAFF. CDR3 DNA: TGTGCCAGCAGTTACGCGGCAGGGGGGAACACTGAAGCTTTCTTT.

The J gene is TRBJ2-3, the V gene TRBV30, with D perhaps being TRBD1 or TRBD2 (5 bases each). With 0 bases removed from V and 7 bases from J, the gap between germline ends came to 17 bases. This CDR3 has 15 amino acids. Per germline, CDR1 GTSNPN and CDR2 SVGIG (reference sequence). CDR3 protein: CAWSVGGSLVNTQYF. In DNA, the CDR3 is TGTGCCTGGAGTGTTGGGGGATCCCTCGTGAATACGCAGTATTTT.

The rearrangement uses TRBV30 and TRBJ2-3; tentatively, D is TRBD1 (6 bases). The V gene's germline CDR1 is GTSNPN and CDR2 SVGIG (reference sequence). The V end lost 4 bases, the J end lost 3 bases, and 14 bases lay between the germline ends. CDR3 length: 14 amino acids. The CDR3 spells CAWTRGVYTDTQYF. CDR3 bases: TGTGCCTGGACCAGGGGAGTCTATACAGATACGCAGTATTTT.

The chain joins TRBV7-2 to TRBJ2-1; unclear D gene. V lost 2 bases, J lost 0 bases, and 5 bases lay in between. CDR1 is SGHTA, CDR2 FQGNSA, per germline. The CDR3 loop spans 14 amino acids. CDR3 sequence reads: CASSLLSSYNEQFF. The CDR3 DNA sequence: TGTGCCAGCAGCTTACTAAGCTCCTACAATGAGCAGTTCTTC.

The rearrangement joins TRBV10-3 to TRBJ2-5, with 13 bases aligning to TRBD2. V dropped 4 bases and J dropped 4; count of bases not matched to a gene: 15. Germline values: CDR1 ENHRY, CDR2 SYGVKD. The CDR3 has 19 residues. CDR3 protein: CAISGPTSGGAGDLETQYF. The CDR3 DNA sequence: TGTGCCATCAGTGGGCCAACTAGCGGGGGGGCTGGAGATTTAGAGACCCAGTACTTC.

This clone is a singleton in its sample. The chain's CDR3 is CASSSSGGVAPNTIYF. CDR3 bases: TGTGCCAGCAGCTCCTCCGGGGGGGTAGCCCCAAACACCATATATTTT. The chain uses TRBV7-9 and TRBJ1-3, with D possibly TRBD1 on 5 matching bases. The ends were cut back, 4 bases at V and 6 bases at J, with 19 bases in the middle. Germline V gene data show CDR1 as SEHNR and CDR2 as FQNEAQ (reference sequence). The CDR3 totals 16 residues.

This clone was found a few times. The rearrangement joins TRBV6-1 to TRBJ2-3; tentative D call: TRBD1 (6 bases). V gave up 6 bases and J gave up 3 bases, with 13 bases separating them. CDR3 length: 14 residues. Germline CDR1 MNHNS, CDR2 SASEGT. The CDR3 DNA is TGTGCCAGCAGCTTGGGACACAGGACAGATACGCAGTATTTT. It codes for CASSLGHRTDTQYF.

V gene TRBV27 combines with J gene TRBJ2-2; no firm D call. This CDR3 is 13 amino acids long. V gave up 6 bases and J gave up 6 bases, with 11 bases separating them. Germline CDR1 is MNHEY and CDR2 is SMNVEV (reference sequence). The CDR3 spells CASRLTLSGELFF. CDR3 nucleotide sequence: TGTGCCAGCAGACTGACTTTGTCCGGGGAGCTGTTTTTT.

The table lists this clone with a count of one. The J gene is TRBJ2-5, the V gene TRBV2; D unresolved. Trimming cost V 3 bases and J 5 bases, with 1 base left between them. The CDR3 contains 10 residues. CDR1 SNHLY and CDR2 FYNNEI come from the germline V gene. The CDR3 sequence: CASSEETQYF. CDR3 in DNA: TGTGCCAGCAGTGAGGAGACCCAGTACTTC.

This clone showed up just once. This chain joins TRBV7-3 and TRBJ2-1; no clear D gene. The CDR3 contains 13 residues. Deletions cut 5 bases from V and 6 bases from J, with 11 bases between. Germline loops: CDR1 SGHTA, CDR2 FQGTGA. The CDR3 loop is CASSPYSGNEQFF. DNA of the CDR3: TGTGCCAGCAGCCCCTATTCGGGCAATGAGCAGTTCTTC.

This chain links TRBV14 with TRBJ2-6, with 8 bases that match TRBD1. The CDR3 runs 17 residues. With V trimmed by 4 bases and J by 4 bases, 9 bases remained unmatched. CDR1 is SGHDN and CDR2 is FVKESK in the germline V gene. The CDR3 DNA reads TGTGCCAGCAGCCCAGTGGCAGGGGGCCTGGGGGCCAACGTCCTGACTTTC. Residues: CASSPVAGGLGANVLTF.

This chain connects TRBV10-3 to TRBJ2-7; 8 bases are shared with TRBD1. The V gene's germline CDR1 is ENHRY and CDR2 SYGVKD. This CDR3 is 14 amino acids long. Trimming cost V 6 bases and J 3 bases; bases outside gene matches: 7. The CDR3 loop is CAIRGDRGDYEQYF. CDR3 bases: TGTGCCATCAGGGGTGACAGGGGTGACTACGAGCAGTACTTC.

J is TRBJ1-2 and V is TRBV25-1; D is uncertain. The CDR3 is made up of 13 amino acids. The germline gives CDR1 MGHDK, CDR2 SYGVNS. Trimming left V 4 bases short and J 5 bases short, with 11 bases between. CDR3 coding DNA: TGTGCCAGCAGTGGTGACCTGGAATATGGCTACACCTTC. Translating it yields CASSGDLEYGYTF.

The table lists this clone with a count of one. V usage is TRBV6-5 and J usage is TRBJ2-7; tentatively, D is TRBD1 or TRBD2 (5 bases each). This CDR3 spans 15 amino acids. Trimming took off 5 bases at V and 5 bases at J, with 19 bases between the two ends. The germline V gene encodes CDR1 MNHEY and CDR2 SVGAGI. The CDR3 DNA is TGTGCCAGCAGTCCTTCCCCTGGGGGAATCCACGAGCAGTACTTC. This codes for CASSPSPGGIHEQYF.

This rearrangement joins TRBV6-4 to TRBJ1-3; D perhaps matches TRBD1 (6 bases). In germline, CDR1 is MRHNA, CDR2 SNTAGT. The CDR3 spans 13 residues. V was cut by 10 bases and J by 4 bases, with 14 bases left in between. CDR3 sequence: CAINGGRGNTIYF. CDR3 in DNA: TGTGCCATCAACGGGGGCCGAGGAAACACCATATATTTT.

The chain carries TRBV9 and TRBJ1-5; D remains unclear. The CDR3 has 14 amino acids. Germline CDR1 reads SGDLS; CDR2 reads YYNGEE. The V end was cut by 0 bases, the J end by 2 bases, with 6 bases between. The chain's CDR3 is CASSVGAGNQPQHF. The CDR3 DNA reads TGTGCCAGCAGCGTAGGAGCAGGCAATCAGCCCCAGCATTTT. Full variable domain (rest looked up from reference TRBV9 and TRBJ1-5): DSGVTQTPKHLITATGQRVTLRCSPRSGDLSVYWYQQSLDQGLQFLIQYYNGEERAKGNILERFSAQQFPDLHSELNLSSLELGDSALYFCASSVGAGNQPQHFGDGTRLSIL.

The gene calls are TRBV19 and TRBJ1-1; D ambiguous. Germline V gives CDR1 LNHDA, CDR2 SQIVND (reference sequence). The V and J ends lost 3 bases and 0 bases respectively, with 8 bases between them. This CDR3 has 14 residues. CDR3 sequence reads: CASSIRGLNTEAFF. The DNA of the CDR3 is TGTGCCAGTAGTATTAGAGGATTGAACACTGAAGCTTTCTTT.